A selection of T cell receptor beta chains follows, all from one sample in a study of CD8 T cells in ankylosing spondylitis. One entry per CDR3 protein, called by TCRdb with MiXCR from the 5' RACE reads. This sample carries more than 250,000 distinct CDR3 sequences, approximately 10% of them seen once, and the ten largest clones take about a tenth. Sequencing used blood, either unsorted or a sorted T cell fraction (not recorded which). Receptors were obtained from a female donor with ankylosing spondylitis or in good health (not recorded which). Both conserved end residues are part of each CDR3. Fields, in order: D gene, J gene, V gene, clone size, CDR3 protein, CDR3 DNA. The D gene is left open where the match is weak. Only part of the rows carry a size: once, few, many, or a class if the clone is expanded.

D: .; J: TRBJ2-7; V: TRBV7-2; size: .; CDR3: CASSLGEGGPFEQYF; DNA: TGTGCCAGCAGCTTAGGAGAAGGAGGGCCCTTCGAGCAGTACTTC
D: .; J: TRBJ1-1; V: TRBV20-1; size: few; CDR3: CSARGTENTEAFF; DNA: TGCAGTGCTAGAGGGACAGAGAACACTGAAGCTTTCTTT
D: TRBD2; J: TRBJ2-6; V: TRBV6-1; size: many; CDR3: CASLAGASISGANVLTF; DNA: TGTGCCAGCCTAGCGGGAGCATCTATATCTGGGGCCAACGTCCTGACTTTC
D: .; J: TRBJ2-7; V: TRBV28; size: many; CDR3: CASRDVQGRYEQYF; DNA: TGTGCCAGCAGGGACGTCCAGGGCCGCTACGAGCAGTACTTC
D: TRBD2; J: TRBJ2-1; V: TRBV30; size: .; CDR3: CAWSAKRGVYNEQFF; DNA: TGTGCCTGGAGTGCCAAGCGGGGGGTCTACAATGAGCAGTTCTTC
D: .; J: TRBJ1-5; V: TRBV14; size: many; CDR3: CASSSTWEQPQHF; DNA: TGTGCCAGCAGCAGTACATGGGAACAGCCCCAGCATTTT
D: .; J: TRBJ2-5; V: TRBV20-1; size: many; CDR3: CSVGRAGETQYF; DNA: TGCAGTGTCGGCAGGGCGGGAGAGACCCAGTACTTC
D: .; J: TRBJ2-7; V: TRBV5-1; size: few; CDR3: CASSVDTPYEQYF; DNA: TGCGCCAGCAGCGTGGACACCCCCTACGAGCAGTACTTC
D: TRBD1; J: TRBJ2-2; V: TRBV20-1; size: few; CDR3: CSAAGTGNNGELFF; DNA: TGCAGTGCTGCCGGGACAGGGAATAACGGGGAGCTGTTTTTT
D: TRBD1; J: TRBJ2-2; V: TRBV5-1; size: many; CDR3: CASSALTGTKNTGELFF; DNA: TGCGCCAGCAGCGCCCTGACAGGGACGAAGAACACCGGGGAGCTGTTTTTT
D: .; J: TRBJ2-2; V: TRBV7-9; size: .; CDR3: CASSFYTGVLFF; DNA: TGTGCCAGCAGCTTCTACACCGGGGTGCTGTTTTTT
D: .; J: TRBJ1-2; V: TRBV11-2; size: .; CDR3: CASSFNKNGLGNNYGYTF; DNA: TGTGCCAGCAGCTTCAACAAAAACGGACTAGGGAATAACTATGGCTACACCTTC
D: .; J: TRBJ2-6; V: TRBV27; size: many; CDR3: CASSLSRDKIFSGANVLTF; DNA: TGTGCCAGCAGTTTATCGAGGGACAAGATCTTCTCTGGGGCCAACGTCCTGACTTTC
D: .; J: TRBJ2-7; V: TRBV7-9; size: few; CDR3: CASTFGGKDYYEQYF; DNA: TGTGCCAGCACATTCGGGGGAAAGGACTACTACGAGCAGTACTTC
D: TRBD2; J: TRBJ2-5; V: TRBV25-1; size: .; CDR3: CASSAGRANWETQYF; DNA: TGTGCCAGCAGTGCCGGGAGGGCGAATTGGGAGACCCAGTACTTC
D: .; J: TRBJ2-1; V: TRBV12-3/TRBV12-4; size: many; CDR3: CASSEGPRTDNEQFF; DNA: TGTGCCAGCAGTGAGGGACCCCGGACAGACAATGAGCAGTTCTTC
D: TRBD2; J: TRBJ2-5; V: TRBV20-1; size: .; CDR3: CSASRAGVSQETQYF; DNA: TGCAGTGCTAGCAGGGCGGGGGTGTCCCAAGAGACCCAGTACTTC
D: .; J: TRBJ2-2; V: TRBV5-8; size: many; CDR3: CASSPEWAGELFF; DNA: TGTGCCAGCAGCCCCGAGTGGGCCGGGGAGCTGTTTTTT
D: .; J: TRBJ2-1; V: TRBV7-6; size: many; CDR3: CASSLRVGYNEQFF; DNA: TGTGCCAGCAGCTTAAGGGTCGGGTACAATGAGCAGTTCTTC
D: TRBD1; J: TRBJ1-2; V: TRBV28; size: .; CDR3: CASRKDRAGGYTF; DNA: TGTGCCAGCAGAAAGGACAGGGCGGGGGGCTACACCTTC
D: .; J: TRBJ2-7; V: TRBV12-3/TRBV12-4; size: many; CDR3: CASTSGIGEQYF; DNA: TGTGCCAGCACTTCAGGGATCGGCGAGCAGTACTTC
D: .; J: TRBJ2-4; V: TRBV7-9; size: few; CDR3: CASSLAWQEGNIQYF; DNA: TGTGCCAGCAGCTTAGCTTGGCAGGAGGGAAACATTCAGTACTTC
D: .; J: TRBJ2-2; V: TRBV5-4; size: .; CDR3: CASSHGTNTGELFF; DNA: TGTGCCAGCAGCCATGGGACGAACACCGGGGAGCTGTTTTTT
D: .; J: TRBJ1-1; V: TRBV6-5; size: few; CDR3: CASSSLRGYSSRTEAFF; DNA: TGTGCCAGCAGTTCCTTACGTGGCTACAGTTCGAGGACTGAAGCTTTCTTT
D: .; J: TRBJ1-1; V: TRBV29-1; size: many; CDR3: CSVGGGRGGNTEAFF; DNA: TGCAGCGTTGGGGGGGGTCGCGGCGGGAACACTGAAGCTTTCTTT
D: .; J: TRBJ1-1; V: TRBV9; size: .; CDR3: CASSVEQGEDTEAFF; DNA: TGTGCCAGCAGCGTGGAACAGGGCGAGGACACTGAAGCTTTCTTT
D: .; J: TRBJ2-5; V: TRBV5-1; size: many; CDR3: CASRQQGGETQYF; DNA: TGCGCCAGCAGACAGCAGGGCGGGGAGACCCAGTACTTC
D: .; J: TRBJ2-7; V: TRBV5-1; size: many; CDR3: CASSLNFGAVTPGEQYF; DNA: TGCGCCAGCAGCTTGAATTTCGGGGCTGTCACTCCGGGGGAGCAGTACTTC
D: TRBD2; J: TRBJ2-1; V: TRBV20-1; size: many; CDR3: CSATSGTSGSHEQFF; DNA: TGCAGTGCTACCTCCGGGACTAGCGGGAGCCATGAGCAGTTCTTC
D: .; J: TRBJ2-1; V: TRBV27; size: many; CDR3: CEYNEQFF; DNA: TGTGAATACAATGAGCAGTTCTTC
D: .; J: TRBJ1-6; V: TRBV6-1; size: many; CDR3: CASNPTGDNSPLHF; DNA: TGTGCCAGCAACCCGACGGGAGATAATTCACCCCTCCACTTT
D: TRBD2; J: TRBJ2-5; V: TRBV9; size: many; CDR3: CASSVAVHGTSEETQYF; DNA: TGTGCCAGCAGCGTGGCCGTTCATGGGACTAGCGAAGAGACCCAGTACTTC
D: .; J: TRBJ2-7; V: TRBV25-1; size: .; CDR3: CASSETGTLGYEQYF; DNA: TGTGCCAGCAGTGAAACCGGGACCCTTGGCTACGAGCAGTACTTC
D: TRBD1; J: TRBJ2-1; V: TRBV20-1; size: .; CDR3: CSARSLGGLSYGYNEQFF; DNA: TGCAGTGCTAGATCCCTAGGGGGCCTTAGTTACGGCTACAATGAGCAGTTCTTC
D: TRBD1; J: TRBJ1-6; V: TRBV14; size: .; CDR3: CASSLPGTGLSPLHF; DNA: TGTGCCAGCAGCCTACCCGGGACAGGATTGTCACCCCTCCACTTT
D: .; J: TRBJ2-5; V: TRBV9; size: many; CDR3: CASSMDGVVGTQYF; DNA: TGTGCCAGCAGCATGGATGGGGTGGTCGGGACCCAGTACTTC
D: TRBD1; J: TRBJ1-5; V: TRBV28; size: many; CDR3: CASRPTGEGNQPQHF; DNA: TGTGCCAGCAGGCCGACAGGGGAAGGCAATCAGCCCCAGCATTTT
D: .; J: TRBJ2-7; V: TRBV6-2/TRBV6-3; size: many; CDR3: CASSYLREHEQYF; DNA: TGTGCCAGCAGTTACCTGAGGGAGCACGAGCAGTACTTC
D: .; J: TRBJ2-7; V: TRBV20-1; size: .; CDR3: CSAKEYEQYF; DNA: TGCAGTGCTAAAGAATACGAGCAGTACTTC
D: TRBD2; J: TRBJ2-1; V: TRBV7-8; size: many; CDR3: CASSLPRGGNEQFF; DNA: TGTGCCAGCAGCTTACCCCGGGGGGGCAATGAGCAGTTCTTC
D: .; J: TRBJ1-4; V: TRBV6-1; size: few; CDR3: CASSPPRHLLEGLFF; DNA: TGTGCCAGCAGTCCTCCGCGACATTTGTTAGAAGGACTGTTTTTT
D: TRBD2; J: TRBJ2-4; V: TRBV28; size: many; CDR3: CASSFAGGPGKNIQYF; DNA: TGTGCCAGCTCTTTTGCGGGAGGGCCGGGAAAAAACATTCAGTACTTC
D: .; J: TRBJ1-1; V: TRBV6-1; size: many; CDR3: CATGALANTEAFF; DNA: TGTGCCACCGGGGCCCTTGCGAACACTGAAGCTTTCTTT
D: .; J: TRBJ2-4; V: TRBV15; size: .; CDR3: CATNQGMTTKNIQYF; DNA: TGTGCCACCAACCAGGGGATGACGACCAAAAACATTCAGTACTTC
D: TRBD2; J: TRBJ2-3; V: TRBV5-1; size: many; CDR3: CASSLAVAGGRTDTQYF; DNA: TGCGCCAGCAGCTTGGCAGTCGCGGGGGGGAGGACAGATACGCAGTATTTT
D: TRBD1; J: TRBJ2-1; V: TRBV5-1; size: many; CDR3: CASLRTGGVDEQFF; DNA: TGCGCCAGCTTGCGGACAGGGGGCGTCGATGAGCAGTTCTTC
D: TRBD2; J: TRBJ2-7; V: TRBV11-2; size: .; CDR3: CASSFTLLAGPSYEQYF; DNA: TGTGCCAGCAGCTTTACCTTACTAGCGGGACCCTCCTACGAGCAGTACTTC
D: .; J: TRBJ1-1; V: TRBV18; size: .; CDR3: CASSAGLGVGTEAFF; DNA: TGTGCCAGCTCAGCCGGACTCGGGGTAGGGACTGAAGCTTTCTTT
D: .; J: TRBJ1-2; V: TRBV29-1; size: many; CDR3: CSVERVYGYTF; DNA: TGCAGCGTTGAACGAGTCTATGGCTACACCTTC
D: .; J: TRBJ1-5; V: TRBV10-2; size: many; CDR3: CASSEGASSDNQPQHF; DNA: TGCGCCAGCAGTGAGGGGGCTTCAAGTGATAATCAGCCCCAGCATTTT
D: .; J: TRBJ2-5; V: TRBV29-1; size: many; CDR3: CSVALQRGPRETQYF; DNA: TGCAGCGTCGCCTTGCAAAGGGGACCGCGAGAGACCCAGTACTTC